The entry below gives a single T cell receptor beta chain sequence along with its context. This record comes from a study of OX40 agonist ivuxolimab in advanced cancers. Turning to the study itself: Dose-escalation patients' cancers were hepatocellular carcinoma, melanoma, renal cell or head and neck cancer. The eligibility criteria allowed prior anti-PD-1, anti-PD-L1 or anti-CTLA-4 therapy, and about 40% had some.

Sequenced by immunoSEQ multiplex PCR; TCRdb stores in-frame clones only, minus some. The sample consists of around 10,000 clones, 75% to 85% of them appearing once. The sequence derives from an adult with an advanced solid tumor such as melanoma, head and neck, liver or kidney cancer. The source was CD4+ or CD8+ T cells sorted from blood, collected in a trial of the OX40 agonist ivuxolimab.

The CDR3 sequence is CASSVGDQQFF. CDR3 in DNA: TGTGCCAGCAGCGTAGGTGATCAGCAGTTCTTC. The chain combines TRBV9 with TRBJ2-1; D unclear. The germline gives CDR1 SGDLS, CDR2 YYNGEE. The CDR3 consists of 11 residues. The V gene lost 0 bases and the J gene lost 11 bases, with 6 bases spanning the gap.